What follows are 25 T cell receptor beta chains derived from one specimen sequenced in a study of T cell responses to AZD1222 COVID-19 vaccine. Here immunoSEQ multiplex PCR was the method, and the copy in TCRdb shows in-frame clones only, minus some. In the table there are 80,000 to 100,000 clones, 70% to 90% of which are singletons. The sequencing here drew on peripheral blood, taken 28 days after the second AZD1222 dose. All receptors derive from an adult who received the AZD1222 COVID-19 vaccine.

This rearrangement joins TRBV12-1 to TRBJ1-1; TRBD1 is the table's D call and was not checked against the DNA. TRBV12-1 is a pseudogene. The CDR3 runs 15 residues. The CDR3 protein is CATPQPRASGTEAFF. In nucleotides, the CDR3 is TGTGCCACCCCCCAGCCCAGGGCGTCAGGCACTGAAGCTTTCTTT.

The CDR3 spells CASSTRDSRGYTF. CDR3 DNA: TGTGCCAGCAGCACCAGGGATAGCAGGGGCTACACCTTC. The V gene is TRBV6-2 or TRBV6-3, the J gene TRBJ1-2, with D perhaps TRBD1 (5 bases). The germline CDR1 and CDR2 sequences are MNHEY and SVGEGT. Trimming left V 6 bases short and J 8 bases short, with 16 bases between. The CDR3 is 13 residues long.

A few counts support this clone. The chain couples TRBV2 to TRBJ1-1; 7 bases are a match to TRBD1. The V gene end was trimmed by 0 bases and the J gene end by 5 bases; junction bases not matched to a gene: 6. This CDR3 spans 15 amino acids. Per the germline V gene, CDR1 is SNHLY and CDR2 is FYNNEI. CDR3 residues: CASSEANRGGTEAFF. CDR3 DNA: TGTGCCAGCAGTGAAGCCAACAGGGGAGGGACTGAAGCTTTCTTT.

The chain recombines TRBV7-2 with TRBJ1-5; D is possibly TRBD1 (6 bases). The CDR3 has 14 amino acids. V lost 5 bases to trimming and J lost 2 bases, with 10 bases between them. Germline V gene data show CDR1 as SGHTA and CDR2 as FQGNSA. The CDR3 bases are TGTGCCAGCAGCATACAGGGAGGCAATCAGCCCCAGCATTTT. Encoded protein: CASSIQGGNQPQHF. Complete variable domain (other parts from reference TRBV7-2 and TRBJ1-5): GAGVSQSPSNKVTEKGKDVELRCDPISGHTALYWYRQSLGQGLEFLIYFQGNSAPDKSGLPSDRFSAERTGGSVSTLTIQRTQQEDSAVYLCASSIQGGNQPQHFGDGTRLSIL.

The rearrangement links TRBV5-6 to TRBJ2-7; TRBD2 matches at 14 bases. This CDR3 has 16 residues. Losses at the gene ends were 4 bases for V and 3 bases for J; bases not matched to a gene: 6. In germline, CDR1 is SGHDT, CDR2 YYEEEE. CDR3 sequence reads: CASSPRLAGGLYEQYF. DNA of the CDR3: TGTGCCAGCAGCCCCCGACTAGCGGGGGGGCTCTACGAGCAGTACTTC.

The rearrangement joins TRBV5-1 to TRBJ2-3; tentative D call: TRBD2 (6 bases). Germline CDR1 reads SGHRS; CDR2 reads YFSETQ. Trimming took 4 bases from V and 0 from J, leaving 15 bases between them. There are 16 residues in the CDR3. CDR3 DNA sequence: TGCGCCAGCAGCCCACCGAGTGGGACTAGCACAGATACGCAGTATTTT. It specifies CASSPPSGTSTDTQYF.

The CDR3 loop reads CASPLPGQPNYGYTF. As DNA, the CDR3 is TGTGCCAGCCCGTTGCCGGGACAGCCAAACTATGGCTACACCTTC. This sequence joins TRBV25-1 and TRBJ1-2; TRBD1 agrees at 7 bases. V shed 8 bases, J shed 2 bases, and the junction held 11 bases outside the gene matches. Germline CDR1 reads MGHDK; CDR2 reads SYGVNS. The CDR3 has 15 amino acids.

The chain recombines TRBV11-1 with TRBJ2-7, with 8 bases lining up with TRBD2. V was pared by 3 bases and J by 4 bases, with 2 bases of the junction left unmatched. The CDR3 totals 13 residues. The V gene's germline CDR1 is SGHAT and CDR2 FQDESV (reference sequence). The CDR3 bases are TGTGCCAGCAGCTTCGGGGGGGCTTACGAGCAGTACTTC. Its translation is CASSFGGAYEQYF. The entire variable domain, with the rest obtained from reference TRBV11-1 and TRBJ2-7, is as follows: EAEVAQSPRYKITEKSQAVAFWCDPISGHATLYWYRQILGQGPELLVQFQDESVVDDSQLPKDRFSAERLKGVDSTLKIQPAELGDSAMYLCASSFGGAYEQYFGPGTRLTVT.

This clone was recorded a few times. The sample has other DNA sequences that encode this CDR3 too. The CDR3 DNA reads as TGCGCCAGCAGCTTGGATCAAGAGACCCAGTACTTC. Its protein is CASSLDQETQYF. This sequence joins TRBV5-1 and TRBJ2-5; no clear D gene. Trimming cost V 0 bases and J 2 bases, with 2 bases left between them. Germline-derived CDR1 and CDR2 are SGHRS and YFSETQ. This CDR3 comprises 12 residues. The full variable domain, rest sourced from reference TRBV5-1 and TRBJ2-5, is KAGVTQTPRYLIKTRGQQVTLSCSPISGHRSVSWYQQTPGQGLQFLFEYFSETQRNKGNFPGRFSGRQFSNSRSEMNVSTLELGDSALYLCASSLDQETQYFGPGTRLLVL.

On this clone: This specimen includes other DNA sequences encoding the same CDR3. The CDR3 region is CASSYGQNTEAFF. CDR3 DNA: TGTGCCAGCAGTTACGGGCAGAACACTGAAGCTTTCTTT. V gene TRBV6-5 combines with J gene TRBJ1-1; D is ambiguous. V lost 2 bases and J 1 base, leaving 5 bases between the germline ends. This CDR3 has 13 amino acids. Looked up from germline, CDR1 is MNHEY and CDR2 is SVGAGI.

This sequence joins TRBV20-1 and TRBJ2-2; D uncertain. CDR1 DFQATT and CDR2 SNEGSKA come from the germline V gene (reference sequence). There are 12 residues in the CDR3. The V gene lost 3 bases and the J gene lost 6 bases, with 8 bases spanning the gap. CDR3 region: CSASLGPGELFF. The CDR3 bases are TGCAGTGCTAGTTTAGGTCCCGGGGAGCTGTTTTTT.

The chain carries TRBV25-1 and TRBJ2-2; D may correspond to TRBD1 or TRBD2 (6 bases each). Germline V CDR1 and CDR2: MGHDK, SYGVNS. This CDR3 is 18 amino acids long. Trimming left V 2 bases short and J 0 bases short, with 16 bases between. DNA for the CDR3: TGTGCCAGCAGTGAAAGACTAGGGGGATTACCGAACACCGGGGAGCTGTTTTTT. It is translated as CASSERLGGLPNTGELFF.

CDR3 sequence (DNA): TGTGCCAGCAGTCGGCCAGACTATGGCTACACCTTC. It codes for CASSRPDYGYTF. The chain carries TRBV5-6 and TRBJ1-2; D gene unclear. Germline-derived CDR1 and CDR2 are SGHDT and YYEEEE. The V and J ends lost 5 bases and 3 bases respectively, with 8 bases between them. This CDR3 region has 12 residues.

This clone was found a few times. The J gene is TRBJ2-7, the V gene TRBV15; 8 bases align to TRBD2. CDR3 size: 13 residues. Germline lookup yields CDR1 LNHNV and CDR2 YYDKDF (reference sequence). V gave up 3 bases and J gave up 2 bases; unmatched junction bases: 0. CDR3 DNA sequence: TGTGCCACCAGCAGGCGGGGGGCCTACGAGCAGTACTTC. This sequence encodes CATSRRGAYEQYF. The full variable domain, completed using reference TRBV15 and TRBJ2-7, is DAMVIQNPRYQVTQFGKPVTLSCSQTLNHNVMYWYQQKSSQAPKLLFHYYDKDFNNEADTPDNFQSRRPNTSFCFLDIRSPGLGDTAMYLCATSRRGAYEQYFGPGTRLTVT.

V gene TRBV19 combines with J gene TRBJ2-5; the D is unclear. This CDR3 has 13 amino acids. The V and J ends lost 6 bases and 5 bases respectively, with 13 bases between them. The germline V gene has CDR1 LNHDA and CDR2 SQIVND (reference sequence). CDR3 bases: TGTGCCAGTAGCGCCCGAATGGTGGAGACCCAGTACTTC. Amino acids: CASSARMVETQYF.

The chain joins TRBV30 to TRBJ1-6; 7 bases are shared with TRBD1. The junction had 7 bases not matched to a gene; V was cut back by 4 bases and J by 7 bases. The germline CDR1 and CDR2 sequences are GTSNPN and SVGIG (reference sequence). The CDR3 runs to 14 residues. The CDR3: CAWKAVQGNSPLHF. The CDR3 DNA reads TGTGCCTGGAAGGCTGTACAGGGGAATTCACCCCTCCACTTT.

The gene calls are TRBV19 and TRBJ1-2; possibly TRBD1 for D (6 bases). CDR1 is LNHDA and CDR2 is SQIVND in the germline V gene (reference sequence). The CDR3 has 16 residues. V was pared by 1 base and J by 2 bases, with 14 bases between. CDR3 in DNA: TGTGCCAGTAGTATAGGGCCCGGGACACTCAACTATGGCTACACCTTC. Translating gives CASSIGPGTLNYGYTF.

J is TRBJ2-7 and V is TRBV3-1 (or the pseudogene TRBV3-2); D gene ambiguous. The CDR3 has 11 amino acids. V was pared by 0 bases and J by 9 bases, with 6 bases between. The germline V gene encodes CDR1 LGHDT and CDR2 YNNKEL (reference sequence). CDR3 coding DNA: TGTGCCAGCAGCCAAGAGCACGTGCAGTACTTC. Translated, it gives CASSQEHVQYF.

J is TRBJ2-2 and V is TRBV7-2, with a tentative D call TRBD2 (6 bases). Germline V gives CDR1 SGHTA, CDR2 FQGNSA. The CDR3 spans 13 residues. Trimming took off 4 bases at V and 13 bases at J, with 16 bases between the two ends. The CDR3 DNA reads TGTGCCAGCAGCTCGGGAAGAGGGGAGGTGCTGTTTTTT. Translating gives CASSSGRGEVLFF.

The chain recombines TRBV6-5 with TRBJ2-7, with TRBD2 matching over 12 bases. The V gene end was trimmed by 2 bases and the J gene end by 2 bases; junction bases not matched to a gene: 4. Germline lookup yields CDR1 MNHEY and CDR2 SVGAGI. The CDR3 has 16 residues. The chain's CDR3 is CASSYAGTSGPYEQYF. The CDR3 coding sequence is TGTGCCAGCAGTTACGCGGGGACTAGCGGGCCCTACGAGCAGTACTTC.

The V gene is TRBV6-2 or TRBV6-3, the J gene TRBJ2-7; 9 bases are shared with TRBD1. Trimming at V came to 4 bases and at J to 2 bases, leaving 3 bases not matched to a gene. The CDR3 totals 14 residues. Germline-derived CDR1 and CDR2 are MNHEY and SVGEGT. The DNA for the CDR3 is TGTGCCAGCAGTTGGGGACAGGGAGCCTACGAGCAGTACTTC. Translation gives CASSWGQGAYEQYF.

The chain carries TRBV7-3 and TRBJ2-3, with TRBD2 identical over 11 bases. Germline CDR1 reads SGHTA; CDR2 reads FQGTGA. The CDR3 loop spans 15 amino acids. V gave up 4 bases and J gave up 7 bases; unmatched junction bases: 7. CDR3 sequence: CASSWDGTSGNTQYF. For the CDR3, the DNA is TGTGCCAGCAGCTGGGACGGGACTAGCGGAAATACGCAGTATTTT.

The chain combines TRBV27 with TRBJ2-2, with 9 bases aligning to TRBD2. V lost 2 bases, J lost 3 bases, and 7 bases stayed unmatched. The CDR3 has 17 amino acids. The germline CDR1 and CDR2 sequences are MNHEY and SMNVEV (reference sequence). The CDR3 loop reads CASSLGVVAGDTGELFF. The CDR3, as DNA: TGTGCCAGCAGTTTAGGTGTAGTAGCGGGGGACACCGGGGAGCTGTTTTTT.

The rearrangement uses TRBV5-1 and TRBJ2-3; the match to TRBD2 covers 11 bases. Germline V gene sequence: CDR1 SGHRS, CDR2 YFSETQ. The CDR3 covers 16 residues. Germline trimming cut 3 bases from V and 0 bases from J; bases unmatched to any gene: 3. The CDR3 spells CASSWTSGLSTDTQYF. Here the CDR3 DNA reads TGCGCCAGCAGCTGGACTAGCGGGCTCAGCACAGATACGCAGTATTTT.

CDR3 amino acids: CASGLRGDSTDTQYF. The CDR3, as DNA: TGTGCCAGCGGGTTACGTGGCGATAGCACAGATACGCAGTATTTT. The chain joins TRBV2 to TRBJ2-3, with D unresolved. The CDR3 is made up of 15 amino acids. The germline V and J ends were trimmed by 8 bases and 0 bases, with 15 bases remaining between them. The germline V gene encodes CDR1 SNHLY and CDR2 FYNNEI.